This is a list of T cell receptor beta chains from one sample in a study of patients and donors after allogeneic stem cell transplantation. TCRdb re-called the RT-PCR reads with MiXCR, one entry per CDR3 protein. The table includes 900,000 to 1,000,000 distinct CDR3 sequences, roughly 18% detected once. The sequenced material came from blood, either unsorted or a sorted T cell fraction (not recorded which). The receptors come from a human donor who was either an allogeneic HSCT recipient or a stem cell or donor lymphocyte infusion donor (not recorded which). It is not recorded whose cells these are; they may come from a transplant donor. CDR3s include the opening cysteine and the closing phenylalanine or tryptophan. The order of the fields is clone size, V gene, J gene, D gene, CDR3 protein, CDR3 DNA. D genes are given only for firm matches. Size values are once, few and many counts, or a class for expanded clones, and some rows have none.

few	TRBV12-3/TRBV12-4	TRBJ1-1	TRBD1	CASSSRQGPNIEAFF	TGTGCCAGCAGCTCTAGACAGGGGCCGAACATTGAAGCTTTCTTT
few	TRBV3-1	TRBJ2-2	.	CASSQVAGSNGELFF	TGTGCCAGCAGCCAAGTCGCCGGGAGTAACGGGGAGCTGTTTTTT
few	TRBV27	TRBJ2-6	.	CASSTTLGSRSGANVLTF	TGTGCCAGCAGTACCACCTTGGGGTCTCGCTCTGGGGCCAACGTCCTGACTTTC
few	TRBV5-6	TRBJ2-6	.	CASSLVPGALSGANVLTF	TGTGCCAGCAGCTTGGTGCCAGGGGCACTCTCTGGGGCCAACGTCCTGACTTTC
once	TRBV20-1	TRBJ2-1	TRBD2	CSARDSQRGYNEQFF	TGCAGTGCTAGAGATAGTCAGCGGGGCTACAATGAGCAGTTCTTC
many	TRBV18	TRBJ1-6	.	CASSPDVSGFPLHF	TGTGCCAGCTCACCGGATGTTTCGGGTTTTCCCCTCCACTTT
.	TRBV12-3/TRBV12-4	TRBJ2-7	TRBD2	CASSRGLAYEQYF	TGTGCCAGCAGCCGGGGACTAGCCTACGAGCAGTACTTC
.	TRBV5-4	TRBJ2-3	.	CASSLYGGGDTQYF	TGTGCCAGCAGCTTGTATGGAGGAGGAGATACGCAGTATTTT
.	TRBV4-2	TRBJ2-7	TRBD1	CASSQQTGTYEQYF	TGTGCCAGCAGCCAACAGACAGGGACCTACGAGCAGTACTTC
few	TRBV12-3/TRBV12-4	TRBJ1-1	TRBD1	CASSFSLGQGRRNTEAFF	TGTGCCAGCAGTTTTAGTTTGGGACAGGGAAGGCGGAACACTGAAGCTTTCTTT
.	TRBV20-1	TRBJ2-1	.	CSARGVRGKGDEQFF	TGCAGTGCTAGGGGGGTCAGGGGAAAGGGCGATGAGCAGTTCTTC
few	TRBV6-5	TRBJ2-1	TRBD2	CASSWTSGARSEQFF	TGTGCCAGCAGTTGGACTAGCGGGGCGAGGAGTGAGCAGTTCTTC
.	TRBV12-3/TRBV12-4	TRBJ1-5	TRBD1	CASTSGTGFQPQHF	TGTGCCAGCACTTCCGGGACAGGGTTTCAGCCCCAGCATTTT
.	TRBV30	TRBJ2-1	TRBD2	CAWSAKGTSRFNEQFF	TGTGCCTGGAGTGCGAAAGGGACTAGCAGGTTCAATGAGCAGTTCTTC
.	TRBV5-1	TRBJ1-1	.	CASSLDGRVGTEAFF	TGCGCCAGCAGCTTGGATGGCAGGGTGGGCACTGAAGCTTTCTTT
few	TRBV9	TRBJ2-1	.	CASCDPGSNEQFF	TGTGCCAGCTGCGATCCGGGCTCCAATGAGCAGTTCTTC
few	TRBV25-1	TRBJ2-2	.	CASSDWLGGGPNTGELFF	TGTGCCAGCAGTGATTGGTTGGGGGGGGGCCCCAACACCGGGGAGCTGTTTTTT
few	TRBV20-1	TRBJ2-7	.	CSARQGLRSYEQYF	TGCAGTGCTCGCCAGGGACTCCGCTCCTACGAGCAGTACTTC
.	TRBV7-9	TRBJ2-1	.	CASNREDRVSEQFF	TGTGCCAGCAACCGGGAGGACAGGGTGAGTGAGCAGTTCTTC
few	TRBV11-2	TRBJ1-6	.	CASSYYRDDPYNSPLHF	TGTGCCAGCAGCTACTACAGGGACGATCCCTATAATTCACCCCTCCACTTT
once	TRBV12-3/TRBV12-4	TRBJ2-2	TRBD2	CASRPLAGEWTGELFF	TGTGCCAGCAGACCTCTAGCGGGGGAATGGACCGGGGAGCTGTTTTTT
.	TRBV9	TRBJ2-3	.	CASSVMGRSTDTQYF	TGTGCCAGCAGCGTTATGGGAAGGAGCACAGATACGCAGTATTTT
many	TRBV5-1	TRBJ2-7	.	CASSLGLTNYEQYF	TGCGCCAGCAGCTTGGGACTAACGAACTACGAGCAGTACTTC
.	TRBV20-1	TRBJ1-3	TRBD1	CSATVRGSTLGNTIYF	TGCAGTGCTACAGTCAGGGGGTCCACACTTGGAAACACCATATATTTT
.	TRBV20-1	TRBJ1-2	TRBD1	CSARDRRGGNYGYTF	TGCAGTGCTAGAGATCGGAGAGGGGGCAACTATGGCTACACCTTC
.	TRBV18	TRBJ1-2	.	CASSPRGALAANYGYTF	TGTGCCAGCTCACCCAGGGGAGCGTTGGCGGCTAACTATGGCTACACCTTC
.	TRBV20-1	TRBJ2-1	TRBD2	CSARDSAGLLSYNEQFF	TGCAGTGCTAGAGATTCTGCGGGACTACTCTCCTACAATGAGCAGTTCTTC
few	TRBV16	TRBJ2-7	TRBD1	CASSQSGTGGSEQYF	TGTGCCAGCAGCCAATCAGGGACAGGGGGCAGCGAGCAGTACTTC
.	TRBV5-1	TRBJ1-6	TRBD1	CASSWYSTGGNSPLHF	TGCGCCAGCAGCTGGTATTCGACAGGGGGTAATTCACCCCTCCACTTT
.	TRBV6-1	TRBJ1-2	.	CASAETGPYTF	TGTGCCAGCGCCGAGACGGGTCCCTACACCTTC
few	TRBV5-1	TRBJ2-7	.	CASSLDGSYSYEQYF	TGCGCCAGCAGCTTGGACGGTTCCTACTCCTACGAGCAGTACTTC
.	TRBV5-1	TRBJ2-1	TRBD2	CASQQKPSGSGNEQFF	TGCGCCAGCCAACAAAAACCAAGCGGGAGCGGTAATGAGCAGTTCTTC
.	TRBV4-3	TRBJ2-1	.	CASSQKDWGPRRQFF	TGCGCCAGCAGCCAAAAGGATTGGGGGCCGCGGCGGCAGTTCTTC
few	TRBV6-5	TRBJ1-4	.	CASSYSDVQGTNEKLFF	TGTGCCAGCAGTTACAGCGACGTTCAGGGGACTAATGAAAAACTGTTTTTT
many	TRBV12-3/TRBV12-4	TRBJ2-3	TRBD2	CASSSYSGRARGSTDTQYF	TGTGCCAGCAGTTCTTATAGCGGGAGGGCACGAGGGTCCACAGATACGCAGTATTTT
few	TRBV19	TRBJ1-1	TRBD1	CASSAQGVVWTEAFF	TGTGCCAGTAGTGCCCAGGGGGTAGTGTGGACTGAAGCTTTCTTT
few	TRBV9	TRBJ2-1	.	CASSVYGREQFF	TGTGCCAGCAGCGTGTACGGACGGGAGCAGTTCTTC
many	TRBV7-9	TRBJ1-2	.	CASSFDGYTF	TGTGCCAGCAGCTTCGACGGCTACACCTTC
few	TRBV5-1	TRBJ2-1	TRBD1	CASSTNRDRPYNEQFF	TGCGCCAGCAGCACAAACCGGGACAGGCCCTACAATGAGCAGTTCTTC
.	TRBV7-2	TRBJ2-5	TRBD2	CASSFKLTSGQETQYF	TGTGCCAGCAGCTTTAAACTGACTAGCGGACAAGAGACCCAGTACTTC
many	TRBV10-3	TRBJ2-7	.	CAISDEGPYEQYF	TGTGCCATCAGTGATGAGGGGCCCTACGAGCAGTACTTC
.	TRBV12-3/TRBV12-4	TRBJ1-6	TRBD1	CASRTTGASPLHF	TGTGCCAGCAGGACGACAGGGGCATCACCCCTCCACTTT
.	TRBV18	TRBJ1-1	.	CASSPPPLYRDDVLLNTEAFF	TGTGCCAGCTCACCTCCCCCTCTTTACAGGGATGACGTTTTACTGAACACTGAAGCTTTCTTT
.	TRBV24-1	TRBJ2-1	TRBD1	CATSGGRDSYNEQFF	TGTGCCACCAGTGGAGGTCGGGACAGCTACAATGAGCAGTTCTTC
many	TRBV12-3/TRBV12-4	TRBJ2-2	.	CASRSILSGELFF	TGTGCCAGCAGGAGTATCCTGTCCGGGGAGCTGTTTTTT
few	TRBV5-1	TRBJ2-5	.	CASSFRGRNQETQYF	TGCGCCAGCAGCTTTCGGGGGCGTAATCAAGAGACCCAGTACTTC
few	TRBV2	TRBJ2-1	TRBD2	CASSEVRTSSVNEQFF	TGTGCCAGCAGTGAGGTCCGGACTAGTTCGGTCAATGAGCAGTTCTTC
once	TRBV25-1	TRBJ1-2	TRBD1	CASSASTGTYGYTF	TGTGCCAGCAGTGCCTCGACAGGGACCTATGGCTACACCTTC
few	TRBV29-1	TRBJ2-1	TRBD2	CSVEETSGRADEQFF	TGCAGCGTTGAAGAGACTAGCGGGAGGGCCGATGAGCAGTTCTTC
few	TRBV19	TRBJ1-5	.	CASSIRVFDQPQHF	TGTGCCAGTAGTATACGGGTGTTCGATCAGCCCCAGCATTTT